The present entry profiles one TCR beta chain with its context. This clone was seen once. What this receptor recognizes is not known. No much larger clonotype is one base removed from it; base qualities were not supplied. The data belong to a study of T cell responses to AZD1222 COVID-19 vaccine (dated by TCRdb to the early 2020s). For the wider study: TCR sequencing was performed for 230 to 250 trial participants, of whom around 200 were given two doses of AZD1222 and around 25 were given two doses of MenACWY control vaccine. Enrollment into the trials was organized by age into subgroups of 18-55, 56-69 and 70-plus years, and those subgroups contained about 150, 27 and 61 TCR-sequenced participants, respectively.

The CDR3 regions of human TCRbeta chains were analyzed by immunosequencing. Regarding the original processing steps: TCRs in the repertoires were compared against a reference library of SARS-CoV-2-specific TCRs that had been generated with the MIRA antigen-specificity platform. Breadth was defined as the fraction of unique TCRs that were SARS-CoV-2-associated. Depth was defined as the fraction of total T cells that were SARS-CoV-2-associated. Using the MIRA data, each spike-specific TCR was assigned both to the spike region to which the TCR was reactive and to a CD4 or CD8 class. Log10-transformed breadth and depth values were compared by one-way ANOVA with Sidak's multiple comparisons tests. Not all clones reach the TCRdb copy of this immuneACCESS table, which keeps in-frame sequences only. Checked studies attribute under half of the gap to unresolved V genes and leave the rest unexplained. The V and J calls and clone size come from that table; D and trimming were worked out from the DNA. This sample has around 120,000 clones in its table, and about 86% of those were observed once. The biggest ten clones account for approximately 18% of the sample.

The sample's time point label, decoded: about 28 days (+/-7) after the second vaccine dose. AZD1222 recipients whose second dose came at about 4 weeks and those whose second dose came at about 12 weeks were combined into one group, since spike-specific TCR depth and breadth did not differ between the two schedules. Samples from vaccinated people were obtained from the UK trials COV001 and COV002, which included a single-blind randomized controlled phase 2/3 trial of AZD1222 (ChAdOx1 nCoV-19) in healthy adults. For TCRbeta chain sequencing, PBMC samples from trial participants were taken at day 0 and at day 28 after the second dose. What the work shows at the level of the full study, not this receptor alone: No day 14 peak-response samples were available, so repertoires were characterized only after the peak T cell response. CD4 TCRs associated with the vaccine covered the entire spike protein, and the dominant responses were in regions 160-218 and 743-854. Conclusions about previously exposed vaccinees are limited because only 6 or 7 AZD1222 recipients were SARS-CoV-2 seropositive at baseline. Participants were mostly white British and included more females than males, and it was suggested by the authors that clonal diversity may have been underestimated. Epitopes outside the regions mutated in the B.1.351 and B.1.1.7 variants were reportedly recognized by nearly half of the unique spike-specific TCRs. Spike-specific TCR breadth and depth rose significantly after two AZD1222 doses compared with day 0 and with MenACWY recipients. The 56-69-year group was small, and its depth increase did not reach significance, likely because of low power.

The V end gives up 3 bases and the J end 3 bases, leaving 7 bases in the junction not matched to a gene. The CDR3 covers 17 residues, taking in both the cysteine and the phenylalanine. The kept DNA is CDR3 alone, 51 bases in frame from the first base. For CDR1 and CDR2, the germline V gene lists KGHSH and LQKENI. The chain was built from TRBV18 and TRBJ2-2; 10 junctional bases match TRBD1. Sequencing used peripheral blood, obtained 28 days after the second AZD1222 dose. The sequence derives from an adult who received the AZD1222 COVID-19 vaccine. The nucleotides read TGTGCCAGCTCACCGCGCCCCGGACAGGGGGACACCGGGGAGCTGTTTTTT. Its translation reads: CASSPRPGQGDTGELFF.